Each of the 14 T cell receptor beta chains below was sequenced from the same sample in a study of a mutant IDH1 vaccine in newly diagnosed glioma. The time point was: baseline, week 1 (first vaccination visit). Noted treatment: pre-vaccination baseline after standard-of-care therapy. Clones were sequenced by immunoSEQ multiplex PCR, and TCRdb holds only the in-frame ones, with some missing. The sample has about 25,000 clones, 93% seen once; the top ten hold 1% to 1.5%. Source: PBMCs, taken from a glioma patient treated with radiotherapy, temozolomide or both. All receptors come from a middle-aged man with glioma.

As concerns this clone: This specimen includes other DNA sequences encoding the same CDR3. The chain carries TRBV5-5 and TRBJ1-6; D is unresolved. The CDR3 is 12 residues long. Germline V CDR1 and CDR2: SGHKS, YYEKEE (reference sequence). With 1 base removed from V and 7 bases from J, the gap between germline ends came to 3 bases. The CDR3 DNA reads TGTGCCAGCAGCTTGTCGAATTCACCCCTCCACTTT. As protein: CASSLSNSPLHF.

This chain connects TRBV2 to TRBJ2-7; TRBD1 matches at 8 bases. The CDR3 is 12 amino acids. CDR1 and CDR2 from the germline V gene are SNHLY and FYNNEI. Unmatched junction bases numbered 1, after V lost 4 bases and J lost 5 bases. The CDR3 spells CASSGTGNEQYF. The DNA for the CDR3 is TGTGCCAGCAGTGGGACAGGGAACGAGCAGTACTTC.

This clone showed up just once. V and J are TRBV4-2 and TRBJ1-5; no definite D call. Germline assignment: CDR1 LGHNA and CDR2 YNFKEQ. The CDR3 is 14 residues long. V lost 2 bases to trimming and J lost 3 bases, with 8 bases between them. In DNA form, the CDR3 reads TGTGCCAGCAGCCAATCCCCATTCAATCAGCCCCAGCATTTT. As protein: CASSQSPFNQPQHF.

This sequence joins TRBV5-1 and TRBJ2-5; 14 bases match TRBD2. The V segment lost 5 bases and the J segment 3 bases; nucleotides outside the gene matches: 3. CDR3 length equals 15 residues. Germline loops: CDR1 SGHRS, CDR2 YFSETQ. This chain's CDR3 is CASRGLAGVEETQYF. CDR3 bases: TGCGCCAGCAGGGGACTAGCGGGGGTGGAAGAGACCCAGTACTTC.

The J gene is TRBJ2-5, the V gene TRBV10-2; D call uncertain. V shed 8 bases and J shed 4 bases, with 23 bases lying between them. CDR3 size: 16 residues. Germline V gives CDR1 WSHSY, CDR2 SAAADI. In DNA form, the CDR3 reads TGCGCCAGCGGAGCTTTAGCCCCGGTGGGCTTAGAGACCCAGTACTTC. Translation: CASGALAPVGLETQYF.

The chain combines TRBV11-3 with TRBJ1-4, with D unresolved. Between the trimmed V and J ends, which lost 2 bases and 0 bases, there was a span of 7 bases. There are 15 residues in the CDR3. Per germline, CDR1 SGHNT and CDR2 YENEEA. The CDR3 region is CASSLMVATNEKLFF. The CDR3, as DNA: TGTGCCAGCAGCTTAATGGTTGCAACTAATGAAAAACTGTTTTTT.

The chain employs TRBV5-1 and TRBJ2-7; 8 positions match TRBD1. V was pared by 0 bases and J by 6 bases, with 8 bases of the junction left unmatched. CDR3 length: 15 amino acids. Germline V CDR1 and CDR2: SGHRS, YFSETQ. The CDR3 spells CASSLGGQGAGEQYF. The CDR3 DNA reads TGCGCCAGCAGCTTGGGTGGACAGGGTGCGGGCGAGCAGTACTTC.

The chain joins TRBV19 to TRBJ2-7; the D gene is possibly TRBD1 (6 bases). Per the germline V gene, CDR1 is LNHDA and CDR2 is SQIVND (reference sequence). Between the trimmed V and J ends, which lost 0 bases and 2 bases, there was a span of 14 bases. The CDR3 spans 16 residues. CDR3 region: CASSIDRGIGAYEQYF. CDR3 bases: TGTGCCAGTAGTATAGACAGGGGAATTGGAGCCTACGAGCAGTACTTC.

V gene TRBV7-9 combines with J gene TRBJ2-2, with no clear D. Trimming shortened V by 5 bases and J by 1 base, and 23 bases separated the two germline ends. CDR1 is SEHNR, CDR2 FQNEAQ, per germline (reference sequence). This CDR3 region has 19 residues. CDR3 sequence (DNA): TGTGCCAGCAGCCGCTCCGATTGGGGTAGAGCTCTGAACACCGGGGAGCTGTTTTTT. Encoded protein: CASSRSDWGRALNTGELFF.

The rearrangement joins TRBV30 to TRBJ2-7; TRBD1 agrees at 7 bases. Germline CDR1 reads GTSNPN; CDR2 reads SVGIG (reference sequence). Trimming at V came to 0 bases and at J to 6 bases, leaving 2 bases not matched to a gene. The CDR3 length is 12 residues. Written as DNA, the CDR3 is TGTGCCTGGAGTGTGTCAGGGGGCGAGCAGTACTTC. Its translation is CAWSVSGGEQYF. The variable domain in full, completed from reference TRBV30 and TRBJ2-7, reads SQTIHQWPATLVQPVGSPLSLECTVEGTSNPNLYWYRQAAGRGLQLLFYSVGIGQISSEVPQNLSASRPQDRQFILSSKKLLLSDSGFYLCAWSVSGGEQYFGPGTRLTVT.

The V call is TRBV7-3, the J call TRBJ2-3; D ambiguous. This CDR3 is built from 11 residues. Germline values: CDR1 SGHTA, CDR2 FQGTGA. The germline V and J ends were trimmed by 8 bases and 0 bases, with 3 bases remaining between them. The CDR3 sequence: CASSSTDTQYF. The CDR3 DNA follows: TGTGCCAGCTCAAGCACAGATACGCAGTATTTT. The whole variable domain, remainder taken from reference TRBV7-3 and TRBJ2-3, is GAGVSQTPSNKVTEKGKYVELRCDPISGHTALYWYRQSLGQGPEFLIYFQGTGAADDSGLPNDRFFAVRPEGSVSTLKIQRTERGDSAVYLCASSSTDTQYFGPGTRLTVL.

V and J are TRBV9 and TRBJ2-1; 7 nucleotides line up with TRBD2. V was pared by 4 bases and J by 7 bases, with 8 bases of the junction left unmatched. CDR3 length equals 14 residues. The germline V gene has CDR1 SGDLS and CDR2 YYNGEE. DNA for the CDR3: TGTGCCAGCAGCCCCGGGCGGGAGAAAAATGAGCAGTTCTTC. Its translation is CASSPGREKNEQFF.

The chain couples TRBV27 to TRBJ1-1; the match to TRBD1 covers 7 bases. This CDR3 is 14 amino acids long. With V trimmed by 2 bases and J by 3 bases, 3 bases remained unmatched. Germline CDR1 and CDR2: MNHEY and SMNVEV (reference sequence). The DNA for the CDR3 is TGTGCCAGCAGTTTACAGGGGGGTCACACTGAAGCTTTCTTT. Protein product: CASSLQGGHTEAFF.

Written as DNA, the CDR3 is TGCGCCAGCAGCTTCCAAGAGACCCAGTACTTC. Its protein product is CASSFQETQYF. The rearrangement links TRBV5-1 to TRBJ2-5, with unresolved D. Per germline, CDR1 SGHRS and CDR2 YFSETQ. This CDR3 comprises 11 residues. Between the trimmed V and J ends, which lost 2 bases and 1 base, there was a span of 0 bases.